This T cell receptor beta chain is from a study of blood T cell repertoires in COVID-19 (dated by TCRdb to the early 2020s). With regard to the full study: Collaborator samples came from the United States, Italy and Spain and covered acute and convalescent phases of COVID-19. The material from the prospective study consisted of cDNA or gDNA derived from T cells, B-cell-depleted T cells, or PBMCs. The dataset comprised deeply sampled blood TCRbeta repertoires from subjects exposed to, actively infected with, or recovered from COVID-19. The repertoires were released in a freely available public database meant as a resource for research on the immune response to SARS-CoV-2. Samples were obtained from the ongoing ImmuneRACE study (first 160 participants) and from 1,254 subjects provided by 6 global collaborators. A de-identified subject ID, COVID-19 status, age in years and sex were almost always included in the sample metadata. Where HLA class I and class II types were available, the types were taken from metadata supplied by the sample provider, not from assay-based typing.

TCRbeta CDR3 regions were amplified from genomic DNA by means of the immunoSEQ Assay, a bias-controlled multiplex PCR. The authors' analysis ran thus. The number of nucleated cells in each sample was estimated from the amplification of reference gene primers within the assay. Sequence reads were collapsed and filtered to measure the absolute abundance of every unique TCRbeta CDR3 rearrangement. For each sample, productive Simpson clonality was calculated by taking the square root of Simpson's diversity index across productive rearrangements. TCRdb stores this immuneACCESS table with in-frame sequences only. Part of the clones is absent; in the studies checked, under half of the shortfall reflects unresolved V genes, and no reason is known for the rest. That table gives V, J and clone size, and the DNA gave D and trimming. This sample is represented by 130,000 to 150,000 clones; around 84% of them were singletons. Of the sample, roughly 13% is held by the ten largest clones.

Paper-wide results and their limitations: The amount of clinical and demographic metadata varied by source and participant and was provided uncurated.

To note about this clone: The antigen it binds to is not known. Per-base quality was not reported, and no clone a single base away is much larger than it.

Whole blood was collected in K2EDTA tubes by collaborating institutions according to the institutions' own protocols. Collaborator samples were shipped for TCRbeta analysis as frozen whole blood, isolated PBMCs, or DNA extracted from either sample type. CDR1 MGHRA and CDR2 YSYEKL are derived from the germline V gene. The CDR3, from cysteine to phenylalanine, totals 16 residues. The kept DNA is CDR3 alone, 48 bases in frame from the first base. V loses 3 bases of germline sequence and J loses 5 bases, and the interval between the two ends is 19 bases. Material: peripheral blood. This TCR came from a man between 60 and 75 years old with active or convalescent COVID-19. The rearrangement joined TRBV4-1 to TRBJ2-5, and possibly TRBD2, on 6 matching bases. The DNA sequence is given as TGCGCCAGCAGCCACACTAGCTTTTCCCTGTTGGAGACCCAGTACTTC. It translates as CASSHTSFSLLETQYF.